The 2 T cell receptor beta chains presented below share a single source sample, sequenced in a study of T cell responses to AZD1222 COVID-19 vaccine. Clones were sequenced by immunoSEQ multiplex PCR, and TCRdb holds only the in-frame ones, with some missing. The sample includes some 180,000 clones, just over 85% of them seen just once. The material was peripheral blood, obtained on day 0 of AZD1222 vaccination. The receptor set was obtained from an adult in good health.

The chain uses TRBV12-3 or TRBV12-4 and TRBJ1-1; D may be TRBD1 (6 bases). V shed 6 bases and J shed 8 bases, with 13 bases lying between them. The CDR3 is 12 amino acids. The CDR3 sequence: CASSPTGAEAFF. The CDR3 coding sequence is TGTGCCAGCAGCCCGACAGGAGCAGAAGCTTTCTTT.

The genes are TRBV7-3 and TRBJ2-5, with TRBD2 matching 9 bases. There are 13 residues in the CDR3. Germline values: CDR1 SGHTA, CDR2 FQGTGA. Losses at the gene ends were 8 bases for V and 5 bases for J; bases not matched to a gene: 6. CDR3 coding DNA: TGTGCCAGCGGCGGCGGGAGGGAGGAGACCCAGTACTTC. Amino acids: CASGGGREETQYF.